A selection of T cell receptor beta chains follows, all from one sample in a study of cytomegalovirus exposure and HLA in healthy donors. Produced via immunoSEQ multiplex PCR; TCRdb's table is partial and in-frame only. The sample records 130,000 to 150,000 clones, about nine tenths being singletons. Sequencing was performed on PBMCs. Every receptor here comes from a man between 18 and 35 years old in good health and CMV-seropositive. Both conserved end residues are part of each CDR3. Each record gives: V gene, CDR3 length, D gene, J gene, clone size, CDR3 protein, CDR3 DNA. D genes are given only for firm matches. Expanded clones get a size class; other rows say once, few or many, or leave the size out.

>TRBV2|13|-|TRBJ1-1|-
CASRQDRNTEAFF
TGTGCCAGCAGACAGGACCGAAACACTGAAGCTTTCTTT
>TRBV19|14|TRBD1|TRBJ1-6|once
CASSKGQGNSPLHF
TGTGCCAGTAGTAAGGGACAGGGGAATTCACCCCTCCACTTT
>TRBV4-1|17|-|TRBJ2-2|-
CASSQGQGGAKSGELFF
TGCGCCAGCAGCCAAGGCCAGGGGGGAGCCAAGTCCGGGGAGCTGTTTTTT
>TRBV6-5|15|-|TRBJ1-1|-
CASHKGQGFVTEAFF
TGTGCCAGCCACAAGGGGCAGGGTTTCGTTACTGAAGCTTTCTTT
>TRBV27|15|TRBD1|TRBJ1-5|-
CASSLGQGAYQPQHF
TGTGCCAGCAGTTTAGGACAGGGGGCGTATCAGCCCCAGCATTTT
>TRBV7-3|13|-|TRBJ2-5|-
CASSLSTGETQYF
TGTGCCAGCAGCTTAAGTACCGGGGAGACCCAGTACTTC
>TRBV6-1|13|TRBD1|TRBJ1-5|-
CAIGGQGNQPQHF
TGTGCCATTGGAGGACAGGGCAATCAGCCCCAGCATTTT
>TRBV9|16|TRBD1|TRBJ1-1|-
CASSVGQGVGNTEAFF
TGTGCCAGCAGCGTAGGACAGGGGGTCGGTAACACTGAAGCTTTCTTT
>TRBV4-1|16|TRBD2|TRBJ2-5|-
CASSQGASGWGETQYF
TGCGCCAGCAGCCAAGGGGCTAGCGGGTGGGGGGAGACCCAGTACTTC
>TRBV2|14|TRBD1|TRBJ1-5|-
CASSEDTGGQPQHF
TGTGCCAGCAGTGAAGATACAGGGGGACAGCCCCAGCATTTT
>TRBV2|17|-|TRBJ2-3|-
CASSARGGETSTDTQYF
TGTGCCAGCAGTGCGCGGGGCGGGGAGACTAGCACAGATACGCAGTATTTT
>TRBV4-1|12|-|TRBJ2-7|-
CASSRDLVEQYF
TGCGCCAGCAGCCGGGACTTGGTCGAGCAGTACTTC
>TRBV19|14|-|TRBJ1-2|-
CASSIDRQADGYTF
TGTGCCAGTAGTATAGATCGCCAGGCCGATGGCTACACCTTC
>TRBV10-1|13|-|TRBJ2-7|-
CASSESLNYEQYF
TGCGCCAGCAGTGAGTCCTTAAACTACGAGCAGTACTTC
>TRBV4-1|15|-|TRBJ2-2|once
CASSQRDRLTGELFF
TGCGCCAGCAGCCAGCGGGATAGGTTGACCGGGGAGCTGTTTTTT
>TRBV6-5|15|-|TRBJ1-1|once
CASSVSGVPNTEAFF
TGTGCCAGCAGTGTCTCAGGGGTCCCGAACACTGAAGCTTTCTTT